Listed below are T cell receptor beta chains from one sample, sequenced in a study of T cells after yellow fever vaccination. TCRdb passed the 5' RACE reads through MiXCR, listing each CDR3 protein once. The table lists tens of thousands of distinct CDR3 sequences, approximately 7.5% of them singletons. The input for sequencing was CD8+ T cells sorted from PBMCs, taken on the day of the yellow fever booster vaccination. The receptors stem from a man aged 25 to 40 who received the YFV17D yellow fever vaccine. Both conserved end residues are part of each CDR3. The order of the fields is D gene, CDR3 length, V gene, J gene, clone size, CDR3 protein, CDR3 DNA. A D gene is named only where the DNA matches it firmly. Only some rows state a clone size, as once, few, many or a class for expanded clones.

D gene: NA
CDR3 length: 14
V gene: TRBV20-1
J gene: TRBJ1-5
clone size: NA
CDR3 protein: CSASAGVSNQPQHF
CDR3 DNA: TGCAGTGCTAGTGCAGGGGTGAGCAATCAGCCCCAGCATTTT

D gene: TRBD2
CDR3 length: 16
V gene: TRBV18
J gene: TRBJ2-1
clone size: few
CDR3 protein: CASSLAGAASYNEQFF
CDR3 DNA: TGTGCCAGCTCGCTAGCGGGAGCAGCGTCCTACAATGAGCAGTTCTTC

D gene: NA
CDR3 length: 15
V gene: TRBV7-2
J gene: TRBJ2-1
clone size: many
CDR3 protein: CASSPAMGPGGEQFF
CDR3 DNA: TGTGCCAGCAGCCCTGCGATGGGGCCAGGTGGTGAGCAGTTCTTC

D gene: TRBD1
CDR3 length: 13
V gene: TRBV7-9
J gene: TRBJ1-2
clone size: NA
CDR3 protein: CASSSDRAGGYTF
CDR3 DNA: TGTGCCAGCAGCTCGGACAGGGCTGGTGGCTACACCTTC

D gene: TRBD2
CDR3 length: 15
V gene: TRBV12-3/TRBV12-4
J gene: TRBJ2-7
clone size: few
CDR3 protein: CASRTTSGSSYEQYF
CDR3 DNA: TGTGCCAGCAGAACGACTAGCGGGAGCTCCTACGAGCAGTACTTC

D gene: TRBD1
CDR3 length: 14
V gene: TRBV20-1
J gene: TRBJ2-1
clone size: few
CDR3 protein: CSARTGISYNEQFF
CDR3 DNA: TGCAGTGCTCGGACAGGGATAAGTTACAATGAGCAGTTCTTC

D gene: NA
CDR3 length: 13
V gene: TRBV29-1
J gene: TRBJ2-7
clone size: NA
CDR3 protein: CSVVVTDTHEQYF
CDR3 DNA: TGCAGCGTTGTCGTGACGGATACCCACGAGCAGTACTTC

D gene: NA
CDR3 length: 15
V gene: TRBV5-1
J gene: TRBJ2-1
clone size: few
CDR3 protein: CASSLFPGTYNEQFF
CDR3 DNA: TGCGCCAGCAGCTTGTTCCCAGGGACCTACAATGAGCAGTTCTTC

D gene: NA
CDR3 length: 12
V gene: TRBV11-3
J gene: TRBJ2-7
clone size: few
CDR3 protein: CASSLDGREQYF
CDR3 DNA: TGTGCCAGCAGCTTAGACGGAAGAGAGCAGTACTTC

D gene: NA
CDR3 length: 16
V gene: TRBV27
J gene: TRBJ2-2
clone size: few
CDR3 protein: CASTGGDRANTGELFF
CDR3 DNA: TGTGCCAGTACCGGTGGGGACCGTGCGAACACCGGGGAGCTGTTTTTT

D gene: NA
CDR3 length: 13
V gene: TRBV5-5
J gene: TRBJ2-1
clone size: NA
CDR3 protein: CASSLEGLNEQFF
CDR3 DNA: TGTGCCAGCAGCTTAGAGGGACTCAATGAGCAGTTCTTC

D gene: NA
CDR3 length: 18
V gene: TRBV6-5
J gene: TRBJ2-1
clone size: many
CDR3 protein: CASSYPTKAGSSYNEQFF
CDR3 DNA: TGTGCCAGCAGTTACCCCACCAAGGCAGGGAGCTCCTACAATGAGCAGTTCTTC